The 21 T cell receptor beta chains below all came from one sample that was sequenced in a study of glioma-infiltrating T cells after dendritic cell vaccination. The repertoire was sequenced with immunoSEQ multiplex PCR; TCRdb's copy has only in-frame clones and lacks some. The sample lists approximately 100,000 clones; about four fifths were seen once. Specimen: blood, collected before dendritic cell vaccination. Receptor source: a human donor with glioblastoma.

The genes are TRBV4-1 and TRBJ1-2; 7 positions agree with TRBD1. Germline-derived CDR1 and CDR2 are MGHRA and YSYEKL. The CDR3 has 19 amino acids. The V gene end was trimmed by 1 base and the J gene end by 7 bases; junction bases not matched to a gene: 21. CDR3 nucleotides: TGCGCCAGCAGCCAAGGGAGCCGGTCGTATGGGCAGGGGGTTTTTGGCTACACCTTC. It specifies CASSQGSRSYGQGVFGYTF.

The chain is built from TRBV5-3 and TRBJ2-1, with a tentative D call TRBD2 (6 bases). TRBV5-3 is placed among ORFs of uncertain function. Trimming took off 4 bases at V and 5 bases at J, with 22 bases between the two ends. This CDR3 has 17 residues. Written as DNA, the CDR3 is TGTGCCAGAAGCGGGACTGTGAAGGTAACGAGAAACAATGAGCAGTTCTTC. Amino acids: CARSGTVKVTRNNEQFF.

This clone was seen a single time. The chain couples TRBV11-2 to TRBJ2-7, with unresolved D. The CDR3 is 12 residues long. Germline lookup yields CDR1 SGHAT and CDR2 FQNNGV. Trimming took off 0 bases at V and 5 bases at J, with 5 bases between the two ends. The CDR3 loop reads CASSLERNEQYF. CDR3 coding DNA: TGTGCCAGCAGCTTAGAGCGGAACGAGCAGTACTTC.

The J gene is TRBJ1-1, the V gene TRBV30, with a weak D call TRBD1 (6 bases). Germline V gene sequence: CDR1 GTSNPN, CDR2 SVGIG (reference sequence). Trimming took 8 bases from V and 6 from J, leaving 16 bases between them. The CDR3 has 12 residues. CDR3 DNA sequence: TGTGCCGGGTCACAGGGATGGGCTGAAGCTTTCTTT. Protein: CAGSQGWAEAFF.

The gene calls are TRBV6-5 and TRBJ2-7, with no clear D. The CDR3 extends over 15 amino acids. The V gene lost 0 bases and the J gene lost 2 bases, with 11 bases spanning the gap. The germline gives CDR1 MNHEY, CDR2 SVGAGI. The CDR3 DNA sequence: TGTGCCAGCAGTTACTCGACTTCTTGGGCCTACGAGCAGTACTTC. This translates into CASSYSTSWAYEQYF.

The rearrangement links TRBV4-1 to TRBJ1-5; D call uncertain. V was cut by 4 bases and J by 1 base, with 8 bases left in between. The germline gives CDR1 MGHRA, CDR2 YSYEKL. This CDR3 region has 14 residues. CDR3 amino acids: CASSLRLSNQPQHF. For the CDR3, the DNA is TGCGCCAGCAGCCTACGACTGAGCAATCAGCCCCAGCATTTT.

The V gene is TRBV5-1, the J gene TRBJ2-5, with D perhaps TRBD2 (6 bases). The CDR3 length is 15 residues. CDR1 and CDR2 (germline): SGHRS, YFSETQ. V lost 0 bases and J 5 bases, leaving 14 bases between the germline ends. The CDR3: CASSLALASVETQYF. CDR3 coding DNA: TGCGCCAGCAGCTTGGCCCTAGCGAGTGTGGAGACCCAGTACTTC.

The CDR3 sequence is CASSRLAGGPYNEQFF. The CDR3 bases are TGTGCCAGTAGTCGACTAGCGGGAGGGCCGTACAATGAGCAGTTCTTC. The chain has TRBV19 and TRBJ2-1; TRBD2 matches 14 bases. This CDR3 is built from 16 residues. V dropped 5 bases and J dropped 4; count of bases not matched to a gene: 4. Germline V lookup: CDR1 LNHDA, CDR2 SQIVND (reference sequence).

This rearrangement joins TRBV2 to TRBJ2-4; no clear D. The germline gives CDR1 SNHLY, CDR2 FYNNEI. The V gene lost 5 bases and the J gene lost 1 base, with 9 bases spanning the gap. The CDR3 spans 14 residues. The CDR3 DNA reads as TGTGCCAGCAGTCGTAGCCTTGCCAAAAACATTCAGTACTTC. This sequence encodes CASSRSLAKNIQYF. Using reference TRBV2 and TRBJ2-4 for the parts outside the CDR3, the full variable domain is EPEVTQTPSHQVTQMGQEVILRCVPISNHLYFYWYRQILGQKVEFLVSFYNNEISEKSEIFDDQFSVERPDGSNFTLKIRSTKLEDSAMYFCASSRSLAKNIQYFGAGTRLSVL.

The chain recombines TRBV19 with TRBJ1-1; D remains unclear. The CDR3 consists of 14 residues. CDR1 and CDR2 from the germline V gene are LNHDA and SQIVND (reference sequence). Trimming shortened V by 3 bases and J by 2 bases, and 10 bases separated the two germline ends. CDR3: CASSIISGNTEAFF. The CDR3 DNA reads as TGTGCCAGTAGTATTATCTCGGGAAACACTGAAGCTTTCTTT. Filled out from reference TRBV19 and TRBJ1-1, the complete variable domain reads DGGITQSPKYLFRKEGQNVTLSCEQNLNHDAMYWYRQDPGQGLRLIYYSQIVNDFQKGDIAEGYSVSREKKESFPLTVTSAQKNPTAFYLCASSIISGNTEAFFGQGTRLTVV.

Ten or more counts support this clone. J is TRBJ1-1 and V is TRBV7-9; D possibly corresponds to TRBD1 (5 bases). The CDR3 spans 14 residues. Germline V gene lookup returns CDR1 SEHNR and CDR2 FQNEAQ (reference sequence). V dropped 5 bases and J dropped 1 base, with 11 bases sitting between them. The CDR3 DNA is TGTGCCAGCAGCAAAGGGGATCAGAACACTGAAGCTTTCTTT. Its protein is CASSKGDQNTEAFF.

V and J are TRBV7-3 and TRBJ1-3; unclear D gene. V dropped 5 bases and J dropped 2 bases, with 13 bases sitting between them. The CDR3 extends over 15 amino acids. Germline CDR1 and CDR2: SGHTA and FQGTGA. The CDR3 is CASSAQISAGNTIYF. CDR3 in DNA: TGTGCCAGCAGCGCCCAGATAAGCGCTGGAAACACCATATATTTT.

V and J are TRBV9 and TRBJ1-4, with D tentatively TRBD1 (5 bases). V lost 3 bases to trimming and J lost 4 bases, with 16 bases between them. Per germline, CDR1 SGDLS and CDR2 YYNGEE. There are 16 residues in the CDR3. The CDR3 loop reads CASSDGRGGVNEKLFF. The DNA for the CDR3 is TGTGCCAGCAGCGACGGTCGGGGGGGTGTTAATGAAAAACTGTTTTTT.

This clone came up a few times. One junction end disagrees with the germline gene, perhaps due to a read error. The V call is TRBV10-3, the J call TRBJ2-7; 7 bases line up with TRBD2. The CDR3 consists of 14 residues. From germline, CDR1 is ENHRY and CDR2 SYGVKD. CDR3 sequence reads: CAIKAREFSHEQYF. The CDR3, as DNA: TGTGCCATCAAGGCGCGGGAGTTCTCCCACGAGCAGTACTTC.

V gene TRBV18 combines with J gene TRBJ1-4; perhaps TRBD1 as D (5 bases). The CDR3 length is 13 residues. V shed 4 bases and J shed 6 bases, with 9 bases lying between them. CDR1 is KGHSH and CDR2 is LQKENI in the germline V gene. The DNA for the CDR3 is TGTGCCAGCTCACTCAGGGATGATGAAAAACTGTTTTTT. It is translated as CASSLRDDEKLFF.

V usage is TRBV18 and J usage is TRBJ2-1; 8 bases are a match to TRBD2. Germline V lookup: CDR1 KGHSH, CDR2 LQKENI. The CDR3 spans 16 residues. V was pared by 1 base and J by 3 bases, with 5 bases of the junction left unmatched. The CDR3 DNA sequence: TGTGCCAGCTCACCACAACTAGCGGCGCTCTACAATGAGCAGTTCTTC. Its translation is CASSPQLAALYNEQFF. Full variable domain (missing parts from reference TRBV18 and TRBJ2-1): NAGVMQNPRHLVRRRGQEARLRCSPMKGHSHVYWYRQLPEEGLKFMVYLQKENIIDESGMPKERFSAEFPKEGPSILRIQQVVRGDSAAYFCASSPQLAALYNEQFFGPGTRLTVL.

The chain has TRBV10-2 and TRBJ1-2, with D possibly being TRBD1 (6 bases). The germline V gene encodes CDR1 WSHSY and CDR2 SAAADI. Trimming took off 2 bases at V and 4 bases at J, with 8 bases between the two ends. The CDR3 loop spans 13 amino acids. This chain's CDR3 is CASSEQGIYGYTF. CDR3 sequence (DNA): TGCGCCAGCAGTGAGCAGGGGATCTATGGCTACACCTTC.

The chain joins TRBV5-6 to TRBJ2-3, with D perhaps TRBD1 (6 bases). The germline V and J ends were trimmed by 3 bases and 2 bases, with 16 bases remaining between them. This CDR3 region has 16 residues. Germline V gene sequence: CDR1 SGHDT, CDR2 YYEEEE. CDR3 sequence reads: CASSSVWDTSTDTQYF. The CDR3 DNA follows: TGTGCCAGCAGCTCCGTATGGGACACTTCCACAGATACGCAGTATTTT.

CDR3 loop: CASSASGNEQFF. The CDR3 DNA sequence: TGTGCCAGCAGCGCTAGCGGCAATGAGCAGTTCTTC. The gene calls are TRBV7-9 and TRBJ2-1; 7 bases agree with TRBD2. This CDR3 is 12 amino acids long. Germline loops: CDR1 SEHNR, CDR2 FQNEAQ (reference sequence). V dropped 5 bases and J dropped 6; count of bases not matched to a gene: 1.

This sequence joins TRBV4-1 and TRBJ2-5; TRBD2 matches at 15 bases. Germline assignment: CDR1 MGHRA and CDR2 YSYEKL. This CDR3 contains 16 residues. J gave up 2 bases and V 6 bases, and 4 bases lay outside the gene matches. CDR3 region: CASRLGLAGGQETQYF. The CDR3 DNA reads as TGCGCCAGCAGGCTCGGACTAGCGGGAGGGCAAGAGACCCAGTACTTC.

The V gene is TRBV15, the J gene TRBJ1-2; possibly TRBD1 for D (5 bases). This CDR3 spans 13 amino acids. CDR1 and CDR2 (germline): LNHNV, YYDKDF (reference sequence). V was trimmed by 0 bases and J by 6 bases, leaving 8 bases between them. The CDR3 DNA sequence: TGTGCCACCAGCAGAGATCTAGGGGATGGCTACACCTTC. This encodes CATSRDLGDGYTF. The variable domain in full, with the rest retrieved from reference TRBV15 and TRBJ1-2, is DAMVIQNPRYQVTQFGKPVTLSCSQTLNHNVMYWYQQKSSQAPKLLFHYYDKDFNNEADTPDNFQSRRPNTSFCFLDIRSPGLGDTAMYLCATSRDLGDGYTFGSGTRLTVV.